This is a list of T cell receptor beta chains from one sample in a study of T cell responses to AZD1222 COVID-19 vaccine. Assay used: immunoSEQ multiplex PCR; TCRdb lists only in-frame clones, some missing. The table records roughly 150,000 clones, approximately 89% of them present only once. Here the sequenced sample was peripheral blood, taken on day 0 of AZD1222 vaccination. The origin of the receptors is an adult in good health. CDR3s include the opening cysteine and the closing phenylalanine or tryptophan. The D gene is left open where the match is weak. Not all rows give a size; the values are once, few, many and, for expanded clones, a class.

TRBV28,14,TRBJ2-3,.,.,CASSSSTGGVSQYF,TGTGCCAGCAGTTCGTCCACAGGGGGGGTGTCGCAGTATTTT
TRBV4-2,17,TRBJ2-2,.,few,CASSHPKGDFRAGELFF,TGTGCCAGCAGCCACCCAAAGGGGGATTTCAGGGCCGGGGAGCTGTTTTTT
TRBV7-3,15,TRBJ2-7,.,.,CASSLQAGPSYEQYF,TGTGCCAGCAGCTTACAGGCGGGCCCCTCCTACGAGCAGTACTTC
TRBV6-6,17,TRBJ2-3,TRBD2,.,CASSQPSSGRVANTQYF,TGTGCCAGCAGTCAACCATCTAGCGGGAGGGTTGCGAATACGCAGTATTTT
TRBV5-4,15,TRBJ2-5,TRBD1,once,CASSLGTGGAETQYF,TGTGCCAGCAGCCTCGGGACAGGGGGCGCAGAGACCCAGTACTTC
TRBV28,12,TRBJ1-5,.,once,CASSSQDKPQHF,TGTGCCAGCAGTTCTCAGGATAAGCCCCAGCATTTT
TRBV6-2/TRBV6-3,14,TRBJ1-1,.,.,CASSYSRGGSEAFF,TGTGCCAGCAGTTACTCTCGGGGGGGGAGTGAAGCTTTCTTT
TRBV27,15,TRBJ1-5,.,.,CASSPGGVGNQPQHF,TGTGCCAGCAGTCCCGGAGGGGTCGGCAATCAGCCCCAGCATTTT
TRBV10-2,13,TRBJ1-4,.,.,CASQGDNHEKLFF,TGCGCCAGCCAAGGGGACAACCATGAAAAACTGTTTTTT
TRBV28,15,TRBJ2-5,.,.,CASSLSEGTQETQYF,TGTGCCAGCAGTTTATCGGAGGGTACCCAAGAGACCCAGTACTTC
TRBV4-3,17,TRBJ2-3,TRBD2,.,CASSQADRIAGGDTQYF,TGCGCCAGCAGCCAGGCAGATAGGATAGCCGGGGGGGATACGCAGTATTTT
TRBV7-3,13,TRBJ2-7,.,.,CASSLSRGHEQYF,TGTGCCAGCAGCTTGTCCAGGGGCCACGAGCAGTACTTC
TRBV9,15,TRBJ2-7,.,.,CASSVDSLSSYEQYF,TGTGCCAGCAGCGTAGATAGTCTCAGCTCCTACGAGCAGTACTTC
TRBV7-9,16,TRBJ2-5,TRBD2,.,CASSFSEAGVRETQYF,TGTGCCAGCAGTTTTAGCGAAGCGGGAGTGCGAGAGACCCAGTACTTC
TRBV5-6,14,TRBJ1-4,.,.,CASSLQGRDEKLFF,TGTGCCAGCAGCTTGCAGGGGCGAGATGAAAAACTGTTTTTT
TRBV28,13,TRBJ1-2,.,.,CAIYPGAGYGYTF,TGTGCCATATACCCGGGGGCGGGCTATGGCTACACCTTC
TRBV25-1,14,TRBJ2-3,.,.,CASSQPGGTDTQYF,TGTGCCAGCAGTCAGCCAGGGGGCACAGATACGCAGTATTTT
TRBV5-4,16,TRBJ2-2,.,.,CASSPVRQDNTGELFF,TGTGCCAGCAGCCCGGTACGGCAGGACAACACCGGGGAGCTGTTTTTT
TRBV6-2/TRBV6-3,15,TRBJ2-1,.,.,CASSSDQTSYNEQFF,TGTGCCAGCAGCTCCGACCAGACATCCTACAATGAGCAGTTCTTC
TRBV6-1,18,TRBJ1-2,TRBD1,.,CASSAWGQVFRSDYGYTF,TGTGCCAGCAGTGCGTGGGGACAGGTTTTTCGGTCCGACTATGGCTACACCTTC
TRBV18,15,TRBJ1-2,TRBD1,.,CASSLDRGSLYGYTF,TGTGCCAGCTCGCTTGACAGGGGATCCCTCTATGGCTACACCTTC
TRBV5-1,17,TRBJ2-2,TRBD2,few,CASSATSGRVITGELFF,TGCGCCAGCAGCGCAACTAGCGGGAGAGTTATAACCGGGGAGCTGTTTTTT
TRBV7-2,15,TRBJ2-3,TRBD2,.,CASSSWTSGADTQYF,TGTGCCAGCAGCTCCTGGACTAGCGGGGCAGATACGCAGTATTTT
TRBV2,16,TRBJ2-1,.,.,CASRPPLAASYNEQFF,TGTGCCAGCAGGCCCCCCTTAGCGGCCTCCTACAATGAGCAGTTCTTC
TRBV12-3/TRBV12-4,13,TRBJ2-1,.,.,CASSPRSYNEQFF,TGTGCCAGCAGTCCCAGGTCCTACAATGAGCAGTTCTTC
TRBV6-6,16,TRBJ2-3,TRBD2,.,CASRQLGTSGTDTQYF,TGTGCCAGCAGGCAATTAGGGACTAGCGGCACAGATACGCAGTATTTT
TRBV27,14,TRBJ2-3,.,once,CASSWGQGTDTQYF,TGTGCCAGCAGTTGGGGGCAGGGGACAGATACGCAGTATTTT
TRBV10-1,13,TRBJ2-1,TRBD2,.,CASSFEGGSEQFF,TGCGCCAGCAGTTTTGAGGGAGGGAGTGAGCAGTTCTTC
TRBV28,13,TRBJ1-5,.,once,CASASIGNQPQHF,TGTGCCAGCGCGTCAATAGGCAATCAGCCCCAGCATTTT
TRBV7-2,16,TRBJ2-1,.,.,CASSFLPSAPYNEQFF,TGTGCCAGCAGCTTCCTTCCTAGCGCTCCCTACAATGAGCAGTTCTTC
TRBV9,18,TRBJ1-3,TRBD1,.,CASSVRPAGGTSGNTIYF,TGTGCCAGCAGCGTAAGGCCGGCAGGGGGGACCTCTGGAAACACCATATATTTT